The sequence of this T cell receptor beta chain was determined in a study of T cells in Graves' hyperthyroidism and ophthalmopathy. RNA transcripts gave rise to amplified TCR beta CDR3 regions. TCR CDR3 underwent first-round RT-PCR with the HTBI primer set. MiXCR, applied by TCRdb to the multiplex PCR reads, yields one record per CDR3 protein. The sample lists 94,000 or so distinct CDR3 sequences, over 50% occurring once. To note about this clonotype: Antigen: not known. This CDR3 is missing its conserved last phenylalanine or tryptophan, likely due to a read error.

Graves' hyperthyroidism without ophthalmopathy progression within 18 months was termed stable. The diagnostic basis comprised clinical symptoms, serum thyroxine and TRAb, thyroid ultrasound and orbital computed tomography. The CDR3 is 12 residues long. V lost 7 bases to trimming and J lost 8 bases; unmatched junction nucleotides: 2. The germline gives CDR1 SQVTM, CDR2 ANQGSEA. Study-level points and caveats: Most thyroid clonotypes expanded above 0.001 were also detected in blood.

The source of this sequence is a woman in her forties with Graves' hyperthyroidism. This sequence joins TRBV29-1 and TRBJ1-6; TRBD1 agrees at 10 bases. The specimen sequenced was blood. The DNA for the CDR3 is TGCAGCGGGGGACAGGGGTATTCACCCCTCCACTCT. Amino acids: CSGGQGYSPLHS.